This T cell receptor (beta chain) was identified in a study of cytomegalovirus exposure and HLA in healthy donors. The study ran its PCR with 60 Vbeta and 13 Jbeta primers. Sequenced by immunoSEQ multiplex PCR; TCRdb stores in-frame clones only, minus some. The data hold around 130,000 clones, with over 8.5% observed a single time. This clone was seen only a few times. Germline CDR1 reads SGHRS; CDR2 reads YFSETQ. V lost 8 bases and J lost 2, with 10 bases in between. CDR3 length: 12 amino acids. Sequencing was performed on PBMCs. The rearrangement links TRBV5-1 to TRBJ1-2; a weak D match, TRBD1 (5 bases). The receptor was derived from a woman between 35 and 50 years old in good health and CMV-seropositive. CDR3 nucleotide sequence: TGCGCCAGTATGGACACGAACTATGGCTACACCTTC. Residues: CASMDTNYGYTF.